The 23 T cell receptor beta chains below all came from one sample that was sequenced in a study of blood T cell repertoires in COVID-19. Assay used: immunoSEQ multiplex PCR; TCRdb lists only in-frame clones, some missing. The sample carries some 190,000 clones, 88% recorded once. Sequencing used peripheral blood. All receptors come from a young man with acute or convalescent COVID-19.

The sample holds a few counts of this clone. The chain joins TRBV7-9 to TRBJ2-1; D remains ambiguous. Trimming removed 4 bases from V and 3 bases from J, with 7 bases in between. This CDR3 has 13 amino acids. Germline CDR1 is SEHNR and CDR2 is FQNEAQ (reference sequence). In DNA, the CDR3 is TGTGCCAGCAGCTCGTCGAGCTACAATGAGCAGTTCTTC. Translated, it gives CASSSSSYNEQFF.

This chain links TRBV5-1 with TRBJ2-5; D may be TRBD2 (5 bases). V was shortened by 0 bases and J by 5 bases, with 20 bases between the two germline ends. The CDR3 covers 17 residues. The germline V gene has CDR1 SGHRS and CDR2 YFSETQ. The CDR3 DNA reads TGCGCCAGCAGCTTGGCGATTGCGAGGGTCTCATGGGAGACCCAGTACTTC. Amino acid sequence: CASSLAIARVSWETQYF.

In this sample, this clone turned up a few times. J is TRBJ1-1 and V is TRBV29-1; the D gene is possibly TRBD1 (5 bases). The CDR3 runs 12 residues. From germline, CDR1 is SQVTM and CDR2 ANQGSEA. V dropped 0 bases and J dropped 11 bases, with 13 bases sitting between them. The CDR3 spells CSVEDQGTGAFF. The CDR3, as DNA: TGCAGCGTTGAAGATCAGGGCACCGGGGCTTTCTTT.

This rearrangement joins TRBV5-4 to TRBJ2-7, with TRBD2 identical over 10 bases. The V segment lost 5 bases and the J segment 3 bases; nucleotides outside the gene matches: 8. The length of the CDR3 is 15 residues. Germline lookup yields CDR1 SGHNT and CDR2 YYREEE (reference sequence). The CDR3: CASSPSGGAFYEQYF. DNA for the CDR3: TGTGCCAGCAGTCCCAGCGGGGGGGCCTTCTACGAGCAGTACTTC.

The genes are TRBV3-1 (or the pseudogene TRBV3-2) and TRBJ1-5, with D possibly matching TRBD1 (5 bases). This CDR3 region has 17 residues. Trimming shortened V by 1 base and J by 3 bases, and 16 bases separated the two germline ends. Germline CDR1 and CDR2: LGHDT and YNNKEL (reference sequence). The CDR3 loop is CASSQAFGGGINQPQHF. The CDR3 DNA reads TGTGCCAGCAGCCAAGCCTTTGGGGGAGGAATCAATCAGCCCCAGCATTTT.

The chain recombines TRBV5-1 with TRBJ1-6, with 9 bases aligning to TRBD1. The CDR3 covers 17 residues. Germline trimming cut 4 bases from V and 5 bases from J; bases unmatched to any gene: 10. The germline V gene encodes CDR1 SGHRS and CDR2 YFSETQ. The CDR3 here is CASSRLSGTGNNSPLHF. Written as DNA, the CDR3 is TGCGCCAGCAGCAGACTCTCCGGGACAGGGAATAATTCACCCCTCCACTTT.

This rearrangement joins TRBV4-1 to TRBJ2-5; D is uncertain. This CDR3 is 13 amino acids long. CDR1 and CDR2 from the germline V gene are MGHRA and YSYEKL. The V end lost 1 base, the J end lost 5 bases, and 8 bases lay between the germline ends. The CDR3, as DNA: TGCGCCAGCAGCCAAGCAGCGCGGGAGACCCAGTACTTC. Translation: CASSQAARETQYF.

The rearrangement uses TRBV7-3 and TRBJ1-6; no clear D gene. Trimming cost V 1 base and J 5 bases, with 6 bases left between them. This CDR3 is 14 amino acids long. Germline assignment: CDR1 SGHTA and CDR2 FQGTGA. The CDR3 DNA follows: TGTGCCAGCAGCTTAATCGGGAATAATTCACCCCTCCACTTT. Residues: CASSLIGNNSPLHF.

This clone was detected a few times. The rearrangement links TRBV6-5 to TRBJ1-2; 10 bases are a match to TRBD1. The junction had 4 bases not matched to a gene; V was cut back by 6 bases and J by 3 bases. Germline values: CDR1 MNHEY, CDR2 SVGAGI. This CDR3 contains 14 residues. CDR3 amino acids: CASSKTGGYYGYTF. The CDR3 DNA follows: TGTGCCAGCAGCAAGACAGGGGGCTACTATGGCTACACCTTC.

This clone was recorded once. The chain uses TRBV7-3 and TRBJ1-1; 9 nucleotides align to TRBD1. CDR3 length equals 12 residues. V shed 5 bases and J 10 bases; nucleotides not matched to a gene: 5. Germline V gene data show CDR1 as SGHTA and CDR2 as FQGTGA. The CDR3, as DNA: TGTGCCAGCAGCCTCCCGGGACAGGGAGCTTTCTTT. It is translated as CASSLPGQGAFF.

This rearrangement joins TRBV29-1 to TRBJ1-3; TRBD1 aligns across 8 bases. J gave up 1 base and V 5 bases, and 7 bases lay outside the gene matches. The CDR3 covers 15 residues. The germline CDR1 and CDR2 sequences are SQVTM and ANQGSEA. CDR3 nucleotides: TGCAGCGTTATCCTAGGACAGGGTTCTGGAAACACCATATATTTT. Its translation: CSVILGQGSGNTIYF.

The rearrangement uses TRBV18 and TRBJ1-5; the D is unclear. Trimming removed 6 bases at V and 3 bases at J, with 9 bases between. The CDR3 sequence is 13 residues long. Germline V CDR1 and CDR2: KGHSH, LQKENI. The chain's CDR3 is CASSLRANQPQHF. As DNA, the CDR3 is TGTGCCAGCTCCCTGCGGGCCAATCAGCCCCAGCATTTT. The whole variable domain, filled in from reference TRBV18 and TRBJ1-5, reads NAGVMQNPRHLVRRRGQEARLRCSPMKGHSHVYWYRQLPEEGLKFMVYLQKENIIDESGMPKERFSAEFPKEGPSILRIQQVVRGDSAAYFCASSLRANQPQHFGDGTRLSIL.

The chain uses TRBV5-1 and TRBJ1-2; TRBD1 matches at 8 bases. J lost 2 bases, V lost 2 bases, and 2 bases had no gene match. Germline CDR1 reads SGHRS; CDR2 reads YFSETQ. This CDR3 contains 14 residues. The CDR3, as DNA: TGCGCCAGCAGCTTCAGGGGGCGAAACTATGGCTACACCTTC. Translation: CASSFRGRNYGYTF.

The rearrangement uses TRBV19 and TRBJ1-6, with D unresolved. This CDR3 contains 16 residues. Trimming removed 6 bases from V and 7 bases from J, with 19 bases in between. Germline values: CDR1 LNHDA, CDR2 SQIVND (reference sequence). The CDR3 region has the DNA TGTGCCAGTAGACCAACCACGGGATTTCTCAATTCACCCCTCCACTTT. Protein: CASRPTTGFLNSPLHF. Combining the CDR3 with reference TRBV19 and TRBJ1-6 gives the whole variable domain DGGITQSPKYLFRKEGQNVTLSCEQNLNHDAMYWYRQDPGQGLRLIYYSQIVNDFQKGDIAEGYSVSREKKESFPLTVTSAQKNPTAFYLCASRPTTGFLNSPLHFGNGTRLTVT.

This chain's CDR3 is CASSLDSLEALEKLFF. In DNA, the CDR3 is TGTGCCAGCAGCTTAGACAGCTTAGAGGCTCTCGAAAAACTGTTTTTT. V is TRBV5-5 and J is TRBJ1-4; weak D call: TRBD1 (5 bases). Trimming left V 2 bases short and J 8 bases short, with 19 bases between. Germline loops: CDR1 SGHKS, CDR2 YYEKEE (reference sequence). The CDR3 extends over 16 amino acids.

The chain joins TRBV30 to TRBJ1-2; TRBD1 agrees at 7 bases. The length of the CDR3 is 16 residues. J lost 8 bases, V lost 0 bases, and 15 bases had no gene match. Germline CDR1 and CDR2: GTSNPN and SVGIG (reference sequence). The DNA for the CDR3 is TGTGCCTGGAGTGTACGGGTGGGACAGCCTCGGGACGGCTACACCTTC. Amino acid sequence: CAWSVRVGQPRDGYTF.

The chain carries TRBV5-5 and TRBJ2-1, with TRBD1 identical over 9 bases. Per the germline V gene, CDR1 is SGHKS and CDR2 is YYEKEE (reference sequence). The CDR3 loop spans 19 amino acids. The V segment lost 2 bases and the J segment 0 bases; nucleotides outside the gene matches: 12. This CDR3 reads CASSFRTGASSSSYNEQFF. The DNA for the CDR3 is TGTGCCAGCAGCTTTCGGACAGGGGCCAGTAGTAGCTCCTACAATGAGCAGTTCTTC.

This clone was counted a few times. The chain has TRBV6-1 and TRBJ2-7; 11 nucleotides match TRBD1. The CDR3 runs 18 residues. V was clipped by 6 bases and J by 0 bases; unmatched bases: 13. The germline V gene has CDR1 MNHNS and CDR2 SASEGT. This CDR3 reads CASSENPGQGGYSYEQYF. The DNA of the CDR3 is TGTGCCAGCAGCGAAAACCCGGGACAGGGGGGATACTCCTACGAGCAGTACTTC.

Of note for this clone: One end of the junction varies from germline; a read error may be responsible. This chain uses TRBV11-2 with TRBJ1-1; 7 nucleotides match TRBD1. Germline V CDR1 and CDR2: SGHAT, FQNNGV. This CDR3 has 16 residues. This chain's CDR3 is CASSLDYDRVNAEAFF. For the CDR3, the DNA is TGTGCCAGCAGCTTAGATTATGACAGGGTGAACGCTGAAGCTTTCTTT.

J is TRBJ1-6 and V is TRBV28; D gene uncertain. V shed 6 bases and J shed 0 bases, with 6 bases lying between them. From germline, CDR1 is MDHEN and CDR2 SYDVKM. The length of the CDR3 is 14 residues. The CDR3: CASRLSSYNSPLHF. CDR3 in DNA: TGTGCCAGCAGGCTCAGCTCCTATAATTCACCCCTCCACTTT.

The chain links TRBV2 to TRBJ2-5, with D hard to call. The CDR3 totals 12 residues. Germline CDR1 is SNHLY and CDR2 is FYNNEI. The ends were cut back, 4 bases at V and 2 bases at J, with 5 bases in the middle. CDR3 nucleotides: TGTGCCAGCAGTGCGGAGCAAGAGACCCAGTACTTC. As protein: CASSAEQETQYF. The whole variable domain, filled in from reference TRBV2 and TRBJ2-5, reads EPEVTQTPSHQVTQMGQEVILRCVPISNHLYFYWYRQILGQKVEFLVSFYNNEISEKSEIFDDQFSVERPDGSNFTLKIRSTKLEDSAMYFCASSAEQETQYFGPGTRLLVL.

On this clone itself: The sample carries other DNA sequences with the same CDR3. The chain combines TRBV28 with TRBJ1-2; D is possibly TRBD1 (6 bases). There are 13 residues in the CDR3. The V end lost 3 bases, the J end lost 4 bases, and 9 bases lay between the germline ends. CDR1 is MDHEN and CDR2 is SYDVKM in the germline V gene. The CDR3, as DNA: TGTGCCAGCAGTTTCGGCAGGGGCTATGGCTACACCTTC. Translating it yields CASSFGRGYGYTF.

Regarding this clone: The sample carries other DNA sequences with the same CDR3. This chain links TRBV18 with TRBJ1-1, with unresolved D. V lost 1 base and J 1 base, leaving 7 bases between the germline ends. CDR3 length equals 14 residues. Germline V lookup: CDR1 KGHSH, CDR2 LQKENI. The CDR3 coding sequence is TGTGCCAGCTCACCACGAGGAGAGAACACTGAAGCTTTCTTT. Its protein product is CASSPRGENTEAFF.